This T cell receptor beta chain was found in a study of OX40 agonist ivuxolimab in advanced cancers. Here immunoSEQ multiplex PCR was the method, and the copy in TCRdb shows in-frame clones only, minus some. Of approximately 10,000 clones listed, over 65% are singletons. The CDR3 covers 15 residues. Losses at the gene ends were 2 bases for V and 2 bases for J; bases not matched to a gene: 5. The germline V gene has CDR1 SGHRS and CDR2 YFSETQ. The sequencing used CD4+ or CD8+ T cells sorted from blood, collected in a trial of the OX40 agonist ivuxolimab. The gene calls are TRBV5-1 and TRBJ2-3, with 7 bases lining up with TRBD2. This clonotype originated in an adult with an advanced solid tumor such as melanoma, head and neck, liver or kidney cancer. CDR3: CASSFYGRITDTQYF. CDR3 sequence (DNA): TGCGCCAGCAGCTTTTACGGGAGGATCACAGATACGCAGTATTTT.